Following are 29 T cell receptor beta chains from one sample sequenced in a study of regulatory T cells in long-lasting Graves disease. Libraries of TCR beta came from iRepertoire HTBI primers plus Arm-PCR of CDR3 regions. TCRdb processed the multiplex PCR reads anew with MiXCR; each CDR3 protein has one entry. The sample holds 310,000 or so distinct CDR3 sequences, 20% seen once. Sample time point: persistent/refractory GD, antithyroid drugs over 5 years with positive TRAb. The TCR library was prepared using RNA isolated from PBMCs. The sample in question was peripheral blood mononuclear cells (PBMCs), obtained when the disease was refractory, from a patient treated with antithyroid drugs. The receptor source for this set is a female donor with Graves disease.

J is TRBJ1-1 and V is TRBV7-6; no clear D gene. The germline CDR1 and CDR2 sequences are SGHVS and FNYEAQ. V was shortened by 0 bases and J by 11 bases, with 13 bases between the two germline ends. The CDR3 totals 13 residues. This CDR3 reads CASSLAAALDAFF. The CDR3 DNA follows: TGTGCCAGCAGCTTAGCGGCAGCCCTCGACGCTTTCTTT.

The rearrangement uses TRBV10-1 and TRBJ2-2, with TRBD2 identical over 10 bases. Trimming took 5 bases from V and 1 from J; bases not matched to a gene: 10. Germline CDR1 is WNHNN and CDR2 is SYGVQD (reference sequence). This CDR3 comprises 18 residues. CDR3 residues: CASSRRLAGFLNTGELFF. As DNA, the CDR3 is TGCGCCAGCAGTCGACGACTAGCGGGCTTTTTGAACACCGGGGAGCTGTTTTTT.

This clonotype occurred many times. This chain links TRBV7-2 with TRBJ1-5; D remains unclear. The germline gives CDR1 SGHTA, CDR2 FQGNSA. The CDR3 contains 13 residues. With 5 bases removed from V and 5 bases from J, the gap between germline ends came to 10 bases. The CDR3 region has the DNA TGTGCCAGCAGCAGACCCCCAGATCAGCCCCAGCATTTT. Encoded protein: CASSRPPDQPQHF.

In its sample, this clonotype was seen many times. This chain joins TRBV2 and TRBJ2-5, with D possibly TRBD1 on 5 matching bases. Trimming took off 4 bases at V and 2 bases at J, with 8 bases between the two ends. In germline, CDR1 is SNHLY, CDR2 FYNNEI. This CDR3 has 13 amino acids. The CDR3 bases are TGTGCCAGCAGTGGACAGAGACAAGAGACCCAGTACTTC. Its protein product is CASSGQRQETQYF.

This clonotype was counted many times. This chain uses TRBV4-2 with TRBJ1-2, with 8 bases that match TRBD1. Germline V gene lookup returns CDR1 LGHNA and CDR2 YNFKEQ. V lost 1 base, J lost 7 bases, and 11 bases stayed unmatched. This CDR3 has 16 amino acids. DNA for the CDR3: TGTGCCAGCAGCCAAGTCTCCGGGACAGGATCGACTGGCTACACCTTC. It encodes CASSQVSGTGSTGYTF.

This clonotype was observed many times. V is TRBV20-1 and J is TRBJ1-2, with a possible D match to TRBD1 (5 bases). From germline, CDR1 is DFQATT and CDR2 SNEGSKA (reference sequence). CDR3 length equals 12 residues. Trimming pared 4 bases from V and 4 bases from J, leaving 10 bases between. The CDR3 coding sequence is TGCAGTGCTAAAGCAGGGTCCTATGGCTACACCTTC. Protein: CSAKAGSYGYTF.

The V and J genes are TRBV19 and TRBJ1-1; weak D call: TRBD1 (5 bases). CDR3 length equals 14 residues. The germline CDR1 and CDR2 sequences are LNHDA and SQIVND (reference sequence). V was shortened by 6 bases and J by 1 base, with 12 bases between the two germline ends. The CDR3 reads CASSARERNTEAFF. DNA for the CDR3: TGTGCCAGTAGCGCCAGGGAGCGGAACACTGAAGCTTTCTTT.

V usage is TRBV18 and J usage is TRBJ2-7, with 7 positions matching TRBD1. CDR3 length equals 14 residues. CDR1 KGHSH and CDR2 LQKENI come from the germline V gene. V trimming: 5 bases; J trimming: 6 bases; junction bases outside the gene matches: 10. The CDR3, as DNA: TGTGCCAGCTCATCACAAAGGGACAGCCGCGAGCAGTACTTC. It yields the protein CASSSQRDSREQYF.

This clonotype has at least ten counts. This chain connects TRBV2 to TRBJ1-5, with TRBD1 as a possible D gene (6 bases). The germline V gene has CDR1 SNHLY and CDR2 FYNNEI. CDR3 size: 14 residues. With 6 bases removed from V and 9 bases from J, the gap between germline ends came to 18 bases. The CDR3: CASRRNGGPGPQHF. Written as DNA, the CDR3 is TGTGCCAGCAGGAGAAACGGGGGGCCAGGGCCCCAGCATTTT.

This clonotype was counted ten times or more. The V and J genes are TRBV28 and TRBJ1-1; possible D gene TRBD1, 5 bases. Looked up from germline, CDR1 is MDHEN and CDR2 is SYDVKM. Trimming took 6 bases from V and 10 from J, leaving 15 bases between them. The CDR3 has 12 residues. The CDR3 loop is CASSLRQGRAFF. The CDR3 nucleotides read TGTGCCAGCAGCCTCCGGCAGGGCCGAGCTTTCTTT.

This clonotype has only a few counts. The CDR3 bases are TGTGCCAGCAGCCTCGACAGAGATAATTCACCCCTCCACTTT. Amino acid sequence: CASSLDRDNSPLHF. The chain employs TRBV6-1 and TRBJ1-6; possible D gene TRBD1, 5 bases. Trimming took 6 bases from V and 5 from J, leaving 11 bases between them. This CDR3 has 14 amino acids. Looked up from germline, CDR1 is MNHNS and CDR2 is SASEGT.

This clonotype was found many times. This chain joins TRBV12-3 or TRBV12-4 and TRBJ1-1; weak D call: TRBD1 (5 bases). Trimming removed 0 bases from V and 8 bases from J, with 7 bases in between. The CDR3 contains 12 residues. The CDR3 is CASSLARGEAFF. CDR3 in DNA: TGTGCCAGCAGTTTAGCGCGGGGGGAAGCTTTCTTT.

The chain uses TRBV4-2 and TRBJ1-2, with D unresolved. The CDR3 has 16 residues. Trimming removed 0 bases at V and 6 bases at J, with 17 bases between. Germline V gives CDR1 LGHNA, CDR2 YNFKEQ. The CDR3 reads CASSQDPLPLGHGYTF. The DNA for the CDR3 is TGTGCCAGCAGCCAAGACCCCCTACCCCTAGGACATGGCTACACCTTC.

This clonotype showed up just once. The chain carries TRBV14 and TRBJ1-1; D is uncertain. Germline CDR1 SGHDN, CDR2 FVKESK. Trimming left V 1 base short and J 0 bases short, with 9 bases between. This CDR3 comprises 15 residues. The CDR3 sequence is CASSQGVDMNTEAFF. DNA of the CDR3: TGTGCCAGCAGCCAAGGAGTAGACATGAACACTGAAGCTTTCTTT.

This clonotype appeared many times. V is TRBV28 and J is TRBJ2-4; tentatively, D is TRBD1 or TRBD2 (5 bases each). V was cut by 4 bases and J by 6 bases, with 19 bases left in between. Germline CDR1 is MDHEN and CDR2 is SYDVKM. CDR3 length: 16 amino acids. The CDR3 sequence: CASSSPLLGAGNIQYF. The CDR3 nucleotides are TGTGCCAGCAGTTCACCTCTTCTTGGGGCGGGAAACATTCAGTACTTC.

This clonotype was recorded many times. The V call is TRBV20-1, the J call TRBJ1-2; no clear D. Between the trimmed V and J ends, which lost 2 bases and 4 bases, there was a span of 20 bases. This CDR3 comprises 16 residues. The germline CDR1 and CDR2 sequences are DFQATT and SNEGSKA (reference sequence). The CDR3 is CSARPSRLTDFYGYTF. CDR3 DNA: TGCAGTGCTAGACCAAGCAGGCTCACAGATTTCTATGGCTACACCTTC.

The J gene is TRBJ1-1, the V gene TRBV5-1, with D possibly being TRBD1 (6 bases). CDR3 length: 16 residues. The V end lost 3 bases, the J end lost 4 bases, and 19 bases lay between the germline ends. Germline CDR1 is SGHRS and CDR2 is YFSETQ. The CDR3 DNA follows: TGCGCCAGCAGCTCCGGGGACGGGGGACATACCACTGAAGCTTTCTTT. Protein product: CASSSGDGGHTTEAFF.

This clonotype has a count of ten or more. The J gene is TRBJ1-2, the V gene TRBV20-1; 7 nucleotides match TRBD1. The CDR3 loop spans 15 amino acids. Germline-derived CDR1 and CDR2 are DFQATT and SNEGSKA (reference sequence). V shed 0 bases and J 6 bases; nucleotides not matched to a gene: 10. CDR3 amino acids: CSARDGRQGDHGYTF. DNA for the CDR3: TGCAGTGCTAGAGATGGACGACAGGGTGACCATGGCTACACCTTC.

Many counts were recorded for this clonotype. The chain has TRBV18 and TRBJ2-7; 7 bases align to TRBD1. With 6 bases clipped from V and 3 bases from J, the junction kept 5 bases outside the gene matches. Per germline, CDR1 KGHSH and CDR2 LQKENI. The CDR3 contains 13 residues. The CDR3 reads CASSWTGSYEQYF. The CDR3 region has the DNA TGTGCCAGCTCCTGGACAGGAAGCTACGAGCAGTACTTC.

There are many counts of this clonotype. This chain uses TRBV19 with TRBJ1-1, with TRBD1 matching over 7 bases. The CDR3 length is 16 residues. The V segment lost 3 bases and the J segment 4 bases; nucleotides outside the gene matches: 11. Germline V gives CDR1 LNHDA, CDR2 SQIVND (reference sequence). The CDR3 coding sequence is TGTGCCAGTAGTATGGGGAAGGACAGGAGGGGCACTGAAGCTTTCTTT. Amino acids: CASSMGKDRRGTEAFF. The complete variable domain, with remaining parts taken from reference TRBV19 and TRBJ1-1, reads DGGITQSPKYLFRKEGQNVTLSCEQNLNHDAMYWYRQDPGQGLRLIYYSQIVNDFQKGDIAEGYSVSREKKESFPLTVTSAQKNPTAFYLCASSMGKDRRGTEAFFGQGTRLTVV.

Details on this clonotype: A much larger clone differs by one base, so this may be a read error. The chain is built from TRBV3-1 and TRBJ2-5, with D possibly TRBD2 on 5 matching bases. Germline V gives CDR1 LGHDT, CDR2 YNNKEL (reference sequence). This CDR3 region has 17 residues. CDR3 sequence (DNA): TGTGCCGGCAGCCAAGATTGGGAGACGGGATCCCAAGAGACCCAGTACTTC. It codes for CAGSQDWETGSQETQYF.

This clonotype showed up many times. V usage is TRBV28 and J usage is TRBJ1-2, with D tentatively TRBD1 (6 bases). The CDR3 runs to 16 residues. Germline loops: CDR1 MDHEN, CDR2 SYDVKM. V was pared by 7 bases and J by 2 bases, with 20 bases between. The CDR3 DNA reads as TGTGCCAGCACCTATAAGTCCGGGGGCGGGAACTATGGCTACACCTTC. Translation gives CASTYKSGGGNYGYTF.

A remark on this clonotype: The likely explanation is a read error, given a far larger clone one base away. The rearrangement joins TRBV11-3 to TRBJ2-5; D gene unclear. Per the germline V gene, CDR1 is SGHNT and CDR2 is YENEEA. This CDR3 spans 12 amino acids. CDR3 sequence: CASCFSGETQYF. For the CDR3, the DNA is TGTGCCAGCTGCTTCTCCGGAGAGACCCAGTACTTC.

Of note for this clonotype: This likely stems from a read error, as it lies one base from a far larger clone. This rearrangement joins TRBV7-2 to TRBJ2-7; tentative D call: TRBD2 (5 bases). Between the trimmed V and J ends, which lost 5 bases and 5 bases, there was a span of 7 bases. The CDR3 contains 11 residues. Germline V gene data show CDR1 as SGHTA and CDR2 as FQGNSA. CDR3 loop: CASSPGNEQYF. CDR3 sequence (DNA): TGTGCCAGCAGCCCCGGGAACGAGCAGTACTTC.

Sample share makes this clonotype medium-sized (0.01 to 0.1%). The chain recombines TRBV2 with TRBJ1-2, with D maybe TRBD1 (5 bases). Germline loops: CDR1 SNHLY, CDR2 FYNNEI. The CDR3 is 13 amino acids. V was shortened by 6 bases and J by 4 bases, with 12 bases between the two germline ends. CDR3 DNA sequence: TGTGCCAGCAGCGTAGGGGTGATCTATGGCTACACCTTC. Encoded protein: CASSVGVIYGYTF.

This clonotype has more than one count but fewer than ten. CDR3 sequence: CASSPWFGETQYF. The DNA for the CDR3 is TGTGCCAGCAGTCCGTGGTTTGGAGAGACCCAGTACTTC. The chain is built from TRBV6-1 and TRBJ2-5; D not certain. V dropped 5 bases and J dropped 4 bases, with 11 bases sitting between them. This CDR3 has 13 amino acids. The V gene's germline CDR1 is MNHNS and CDR2 SASEGT.

This clonotype occurred once. One base away lies a much larger clone, so this may be a sequencing read error. This chain uses TRBV6-1 with TRBJ2-7; D possibly corresponds to TRBD1 (6 bases). The CDR3 has 16 residues. The germline V gene encodes CDR1 MNHNS and CDR2 SASEGT. V gave up 4 bases and J gave up 2 bases, with 18 bases separating them. CDR3 sequence (DNA): TGTGCCAGCAGTGGAGGTTGGGACATTTCGGCCTACGAGCAGTACTTC. This translates into CASSGGWDISAYEQYF.

CDR3 in amino acids: CSANPAGRSTDTQYF. The CDR3 DNA reads TGCAGTGCCAACCCAGCGGGAAGAAGCACAGATACGCAGTATTTT. This chain connects TRBV20-1 to TRBJ2-3, with 7 bases fitting TRBD2. From germline, CDR1 is DFQATT and CDR2 SNEGSKA (reference sequence). The CDR3 has 15 amino acids. V lost 6 bases, J lost 0 bases, and 9 bases stayed unmatched.

This clonotype was seen many times. V is TRBV4-2 and J is TRBJ2-5; D may be TRBD1 (7 bases). The CDR3 covers 15 residues. From germline, CDR1 is LGHNA and CDR2 YNFKEQ. V lost 0 bases and J 5 bases, leaving 13 bases between the germline ends. CDR3 nucleotides: TGTGCCAGCAGCCAAGACCAGGGGGGTTTGGAGACCCAGTACTTC. Protein product: CASSQDQGGLETQYF.